This T cell receptor beta chain was captured in a study of beta chain features in type 1 diabetes. Study observations and caveats: In comparison with healthy donors, patients had naive, central memory and Treg TCRB repertoires that appeared more similar. All four CD4+ subsets from Type 1 diabetes patients carried moderately but significantly shorter TCRB CDR3s.

Comment on this clone: Its antigen is not known.

Donors underwent one heparinised blood draw, around 100 mL on average. Isolated RNA was reverse transcribed in full, so expressed TCRB transcripts were sequenced. Data came from immunoSEQ multiplex PCR; TCRdb stores just in-frame clones and leaves some out. The data show hundreds of thousands of clones, around an eighth seen once. Germline values: CDR1 MNHEY, CDR2 SMNVEV (reference sequence). The CDR3 runs 16 residues. Trimming cost V 3 bases and J 1 base; bases outside gene matches: 2. Sequencing was done on a sample of naive CD4+ T cells from blood. This rearrangement joins TRBV27 to TRBJ2-7; the match to TRBD2 covers 14 bases. This TCR derives from a man between 18 and 29 years old with type 1 diabetes. CDR3: CASSLRTSGGSYEQYF. CDR3 nucleotide sequence: TGTGCCAGCAGTTTGCGGACTAGCGGGGGGTCCTACGAGCAGTACTTC.